What follows are 27 T cell receptor beta chains derived from one specimen sequenced in a study of regulatory T cells. Amplification used 52 TRBV primers and 13 TRBJ primers. The assay was immunoSEQ multiplex PCR, and TCRdb's table has in-frame clones only and misses some. The sample lists some 29,000 clones, 85% to 95% occurring once. Study-wide points: In CD3G-deficient patients, conventional CD4+ T cells were enriched for hydrophobic CDR3 residues at positions 6 and 7.

These receptors have no identified antigens. Sequencing used conventional CD4+ T cells sorted from blood. These receptors all stem from a person aged 18 to 35 with CD3G deficiency.

The sample holds one count of this clone. The chain employs TRBV7-9 and TRBJ2-1; D possibly corresponds to TRBD1 (6 bases). This CDR3 has 17 residues. Germline CDR1 and CDR2: SEHNR and FQNEAQ (reference sequence). Trimming took off 1 base at V and 5 bases at J, with 18 bases between the two ends. The DNA for the CDR3 is TGTGCCAGCAGCTTAGGTCTCGGGACACTGGGGGACAATGAGCAGTTCTTC. This codes for CASSLGLGTLGDNEQFF.

The chain carries TRBV7-8 and TRBJ2-1, with D perhaps matching TRBD1 or TRBD2 (7 bases each). Trimming stripped 5 bases from V and 4 bases from J, with 15 bases between. CDR1 is SGHVS and CDR2 is FQNEAQ in the germline V gene. The length of the CDR3 is 15 residues. CDR3 nucleotide sequence: TGTGCCAGCAGCAGGGGGGGGACAGTGTACAATGAGCAGTTCTTC. It translates to CASSRGGTVYNEQFF.

The chain employs TRBV6-5 and TRBJ2-7, with TRBD1 matching 8 bases. The junction had 7 bases not matched to a gene; V was cut back by 6 bases and J by 3 bases. The CDR3 runs to 14 residues. Germline assignment: CDR1 MNHEY and CDR2 SVGAGI. The CDR3 bases are TGTGCCAGCAGCCGACAGGGGTTGAACTACGAGCAGTACTTC. Protein: CASSRQGLNYEQYF.

This chain uses TRBV6-5 with TRBJ1-1; no reliable D call. Trimming took off 5 bases at V and 7 bases at J, with 17 bases between the two ends. Germline lookup yields CDR1 MNHEY and CDR2 SVGAGI. The CDR3 covers 14 residues. The CDR3 coding sequence is TGTGCCAGCAGTGGTTCTAAGGACTCGGGTGAAGCTTTCTTT. This sequence encodes CASSGSKDSGEAFF.

The V call is TRBV5-1, the J call TRBJ2-5, with TRBD1 matching 8 bases. Germline values: CDR1 SGHRS, CDR2 YFSETQ. The ends lost 6 bases at V and 5 bases at J; junction bases unmatched: 6. The length of the CDR3 is 13 residues. Written as DNA, the CDR3 is TGCGCCAGCAAGCCAGGGGGCGGTGAGACCCAGTACTTC. Translated: CASKPGGGETQYF.

As concerns this clone: The sample contains more than one DNA sequence encoding this CDR3. The V and J genes are TRBV5-1 and TRBJ2-6, with D possibly called TRBD1 or TRBD2 (5 bases each). Germline-derived CDR1 and CDR2 are SGHRS and YFSETQ. V lost 0 bases, J lost 4 bases, and 8 bases lay in between. The CDR3 loop spans 15 amino acids. CDR3 sequence reads: CASSLGGTGANVLTF. CDR3 sequence (DNA): TGCGCCAGCAGCTTGGGAGGGACCGGGGCCAACGTCCTGACTTTC.

This chain's CDR3 is CASSLGGNRAYEQYF. CDR3 DNA sequence: TGTGCCAGCAGTTTGGGGGGTAATCGCGCCTACGAGCAGTACTTC. The chain has TRBV28 and TRBJ2-7; a weak D match, TRBD2 (6 bases). CDR1 and CDR2 (germline): MDHEN, SYDVKM. This CDR3 comprises 15 residues. Trimming cost V 3 bases and J 2 bases, with 14 bases left between them.

The chain uses TRBV18 and TRBJ2-5; no clear D. From germline, CDR1 is KGHSH and CDR2 LQKENI. CDR3 length: 12 amino acids. V was pared by 4 bases and J by 1 base, with 4 bases between. Written as DNA, the CDR3 is TGTGCCAGCTCACGATCCCAAGAGACCCAGTACTTC. Translating it yields CASSRSQETQYF.

This chain joins TRBV7-9 and TRBJ2-5, with D hard to call. Deletions cut 1 base from V and 5 bases from J, with 11 bases between. The CDR3 extends over 14 amino acids. Germline values: CDR1 SEHNR, CDR2 FQNEAQ (reference sequence). The CDR3 sequence is CASSLVGRRETQYF. For the CDR3, the DNA is TGTGCCAGCAGCTTAGTGGGCCGCCGGGAGACCCAGTACTTC. Variable domain in full (rest from reference TRBV7-9 and TRBJ2-5): DTGVSQNPRHKITKRGQNVTFRCDPISEHNRLYWYRQTLGQGPEFLTYFQNEAQLEKSRLLSDRFSAERPKGSFSTLEIQRTEQGDSAMYLCASSLVGRRETQYFGPGTRLLVL.

The rearrangement joins TRBV6-1 to TRBJ1-1; a possible D gene is TRBD1 (5 bases). Trimming removed 5 bases from V and 4 bases from J, with 11 bases in between. CDR3 length: 13 amino acids. CDR1 and CDR2 from the germline V gene are MNHNS and SASEGT. The CDR3 DNA sequence: TGTGCCAGCAGTCAGGAAGGGGCCACTGAAGCTTTCTTT. Residues: CASSQEGATEAFF.

V is TRBV4-1 and J is TRBJ1-1; the D is unclear. Per the germline V gene, CDR1 is MGHRA and CDR2 is YSYEKL. Trimming pared 1 base from V and 5 bases from J, leaving 14 bases between. The CDR3 is 15 amino acids. CDR3 residues: CASSQVLKGRTEAFF. CDR3 bases: TGCGCCAGCAGCCAAGTTCTCAAAGGGAGGACTGAAGCTTTCTTT.

This clone was picked up one time. V is TRBV20-1 and J is TRBJ2-5, with D possibly being TRBD2 (5 bases). Germline V gene lookup returns CDR1 DFQATT and CDR2 SNEGSKA (reference sequence). This CDR3 is built from 11 residues. V dropped 3 bases and J dropped 6 bases, with 8 bases sitting between them. CDR3 DNA sequence: TGCAGTGCTAGCAGACTACAGACCCAGTACTTC. Encoded protein: CSASRLQTQYF.

This CDR3 is CASRGTSGRRGDTGELFF. CDR3 bases: TGTGCCAGCAGAGGGACTAGCGGGAGGAGAGGGGACACCGGGGAGCTGTTTTTT. The J gene is TRBJ2-2, the V gene TRBV28; 15 bases are shared with TRBD2. This CDR3 is 18 amino acids long. The junction had 8 bases not matched to a gene; V was cut back by 6 bases and J by 3 bases. Germline V lookup: CDR1 MDHEN, CDR2 SYDVKM. The whole variable domain, filled in from reference TRBV28 and TRBJ2-2, reads DVKVTQSSRYLVKRTGEKVFLECVQDMDHENMFWYRQDPGLGLRLIYFSYDVKMKEKGDIPEGYSVSREKKERFSLILESASTNQTSMYLCASRGTSGRRGDTGELFFGEGSRLTVL.

This clone showed up just once. The genes are TRBV7-9 and TRBJ1-1, with D possibly being TRBD1 (5 bases). CDR3 length: 13 residues. V shed 6 bases and J shed 4 bases, with 12 bases lying between them. CDR1 and CDR2 (germline): SEHNR, FQNEAQ (reference sequence). CDR3 sequence reads: CASRQGRLTEAFF. The DNA of the CDR3 is TGTGCCAGCAGGCAGGGAAGGCTCACTGAAGCTTTCTTT. Full variable domain (missing parts from reference TRBV7-9 and TRBJ1-1): DTGVSQNPRHKITKRGQNVTFRCDPISEHNRLYWYRQTLGQGPEFLTYFQNEAQLEKSRLLSDRFSAERPKGSFSTLEIQRTEQGDSAMYLCASRQGRLTEAFFGQGTRLTVV.

V and J are TRBV28 and TRBJ1-5; 9 bases are a match to TRBD1. Germline CDR1 reads MDHEN; CDR2 reads SYDVKM. The trim removed 5 bases at V and 9 bases at J, leaving 8 bases unmatched. The CDR3 spans 14 residues. Written as DNA, the CDR3 is TGTGCCAGCAGTCCGGACAGGGGAGTGAGGCCCCAGCATTTT. Translating gives CASSPDRGVRPQHF.

V gene TRBV10-1 combines with J gene TRBJ2-3, with a weak D call TRBD2 (5 bases). Trimming cost V 5 bases and J 1 base, with 10 bases left between them. Germline CDR1 is WNHNN and CDR2 is SYGVQD (reference sequence). The CDR3 runs 14 residues. The DNA for the CDR3 is TGCGCCAGCAGTACTAGTGCCCGCACAGATACGCAGTATTTT. Amino acid sequence: CASSTSARTDTQYF.

The rearrangement joins TRBV6-5 to TRBJ1-6; perhaps TRBD1 as D (5 bases). The CDR3 totals 15 residues. Germline lookup yields CDR1 MNHEY and CDR2 SVGAGI. Trimming took off 6 bases at V and 5 bases at J, with 14 bases between the two ends. The CDR3 protein is CASRLSGINNSPLHF. The CDR3 nucleotides are TGTGCCAGCAGGCTGTCAGGGATTAATAATTCACCCCTCCACTTT.

V and J are TRBV2 and TRBJ1-6, with D perhaps matching TRBD1 (5 bases). Germline CDR1 reads SNHLY; CDR2 reads FYNNEI. Trimming removed 7 bases at V and 6 bases at J, with 16 bases between. The CDR3 runs to 15 residues. The CDR3 sequence: CASIGDGGFNSPLHF. Written as DNA, the CDR3 is TGTGCCAGCATCGGGGACGGCGGCTTTAATTCACCCCTCCACTTT.

Only one count was recorded for this clone. The chain couples TRBV10-1 to TRBJ2-4, with a tentative D call TRBD1 (5 bases). The CDR3 loop spans 15 amino acids. The V gene's germline CDR1 is WNHNN and CDR2 SYGVQD (reference sequence). V was clipped by 9 bases and J by 0 bases, with 15 bases between them. The CDR3 DNA sequence: TGCGCCAGATGGGGCCCCCAGGTAGCCAAAAACATTCAGTACTTC. Amino acid sequence: CARWGPQVAKNIQYF.

The CDR3 DNA is TGTGCCAGCAGTCTCTTCAACACCGGGGAGCTGTTTTTT. This gives the protein CASSLFNTGELFF. The gene calls are TRBV6-1 and TRBJ2-2; D is uncertain. The CDR3 runs 13 residues. Germline values: CDR1 MNHNS, CDR2 SASEGT. Trimming shortened V by 5 bases and J by 2 bases, and 6 bases separated the two germline ends.

The chain recombines TRBV7-2 with TRBJ2-1; 9 nucleotides line up with TRBD2. Looked up from germline, CDR1 is SGHTA and CDR2 is FQGNSA. This CDR3 contains 19 residues. V lost 3 bases and J lost 1; bases outside the gene matches: 13. The CDR3 region has the DNA TGTGCCAGCAGCTTCCCGAGAAAGACTAGCGGTGATTCCTACAATGAGCAGTTCTTC. It translates to CASSFPRKTSGDSYNEQFF.

The gene calls are TRBV6-1 and TRBJ2-7; D possibly corresponds to TRBD2 (6 bases). Looked up from germline, CDR1 is MNHNS and CDR2 is SASEGT. V lost 3 bases and J lost 3, with 12 bases in between. This CDR3 comprises 14 residues. This CDR3 reads CASSDGGVNYEQYF. The CDR3 region has the DNA TGTGCCAGCAGTGACGGAGGGGTGAACTACGAGCAGTACTTC.

The V and J genes are TRBV4-1 and TRBJ2-3; TRBD2 agrees at 10 bases. The CDR3 contains 17 residues. CDR1 MGHRA and CDR2 YSYEKL come from the germline V gene. The V gene end was trimmed by 3 bases and the J gene end by 2 bases; junction bases not matched to a gene: 8. This CDR3 reads CASSHSLLAGVTDTQYF. CDR3 nucleotides: TGCGCCAGCAGCCACTCCCTCCTAGCGGGGGTCACAGATACGCAGTATTTT.

The chain uses TRBV6-1 and TRBJ2-7; D assignment may be TRBD1 or TRBD2 (5 bases each). This CDR3 is 13 amino acids long. The V and J ends lost 5 bases and 3 bases respectively, with 11 bases between them. The germline gives CDR1 MNHNS, CDR2 SASEGT. Here the CDR3 reads CASSRDGYYEQYF. CDR3 nucleotides: TGTGCCAGCAGTCGGGACGGGTACTACGAGCAGTACTTC.

This chain connects TRBV5-1 to TRBJ2-5, with TRBD1 as a possible D gene (5 bases). The V and J ends lost 0 bases and 3 bases respectively, with 9 bases between them. The CDR3 extends over 14 amino acids. From germline, CDR1 is SGHRS and CDR2 YFSETQ. CDR3 region: CASSLGQQEETQYF. The DNA of the CDR3 is TGCGCCAGCAGCTTGGGACAGCAGGAAGAGACCCAGTACTTC.

This sequence joins TRBV5-1 and TRBJ2-5, with D possibly called TRBD1 or TRBD2 (5 bases each). The CDR3 extends over 14 amino acids. CDR1 is SGHRS, CDR2 YFSETQ, per germline. Trimming shortened V by 0 bases and J by 5 bases, and 11 bases separated the two germline ends. CDR3 in amino acids: CASSLAGRTETQYF. DNA of the CDR3: TGCGCCAGCAGCTTGGCGGGGCGGACGGAGACCCAGTACTTC.

V is TRBV10-3 and J is TRBJ1-2, with 7 bases that match TRBD1. The CDR3 is 11 residues long. V lost 8 bases, J lost 7 bases, and 4 bases stayed unmatched. Per the germline V gene, CDR1 is ENHRY and CDR2 is SYGVKD. The CDR3 sequence: CAIGDSTGYTF. For the CDR3, the DNA is TGTGCCATCGGGGACAGTACTGGCTACACCTTC.